These 5 T cell receptor beta chains share one sample of origin, sequenced in a study of CD8 T cells in ankylosing spondylitis. TCRdb independently ran MiXCR on the 5' RACE reads; one entry per CDR3 protein. The sample yields about 390,000 distinct CDR3 sequences, approximately 20% seen once. Overall study results and limits: Apparently characteristic of ankylosing spondylitis blood was a TCR beta motif (eight highly homologous variants).

No antigens are known for them. Sequenced material: blood, either unsorted or a sorted T cell fraction (not recorded which). Every receptor here comes from a male donor with ankylosing spondylitis.

In this sample, this clonotype turned up a few times. The chain joins TRBV12-3 or TRBV12-4 to TRBJ1-5; TRBD1 is a possible D gene (6 bases). V was trimmed by 6 bases and J by 4 bases, leaving 22 bases between them. The CDR3 length is 17 residues. The DNA for the CDR3 is TGTGCCAGCAGCCCCCTCAGGGGTGGGGGCCCGAATCAGCCCCAGCATTTT. Protein sequence: CASSPLRGGGPNQPQHF.

The genes are TRBV7-6 and TRBJ2-7; 14 bases align to TRBD2. The CDR3 contains 17 residues. V trimming: 1 base; J trimming: 5 bases; junction bases outside the gene matches: 7. Germline CDR1 is SGHVS and CDR2 is FNYEAQ. In DNA, the CDR3 is TGTGCCAGCAGCTTAGTAGGTACGGGACTAGCGGGAGACGAGCAGTACTTC. It is translated as CASSLVGTGLAGDEQYF. Together with reference TRBV7-6 and TRBJ2-7, the CDR3 gives the full variable domain: GAGVSQSPRYKVTKRGQDVALRCDPISGHVSLYWYRQALGQGPEFLTYFNYEAQQDKSGLPNDRFSAERPEGSISTLTIQRTEQRDSAMYRCASSLVGTGLAGDEQYFGPGTRLTVT.

This clonotype has only a few counts. The rearrangement uses TRBV7-2 and TRBJ2-1; 12 nucleotides agree with TRBD2. Germline values: CDR1 SGHTA, CDR2 FQGNSA. J gave up 5 bases and V 3 bases, and 2 bases lay outside the gene matches. This CDR3 comprises 15 residues. As DNA, the CDR3 is TGTGCCAGCAGCTTCGGACTAGCGGGGAACAATGAGCAGTTCTTC. It specifies CASSFGLAGNNEQFF.

This clonotype showed up many times. This chain links TRBV5-1 with TRBJ2-2; weak D call: TRBD1 (5 bases). The CDR3 is made up of 13 amino acids. Trimming took off 8 bases at V and 6 bases at J, with 14 bases between the two ends. Germline V gene sequence: CDR1 SGHRS, CDR2 YFSETQ. The CDR3 nucleotides read TGCGCCAGTAATGGGGCCGTAGCCGGGGAGCTGTTTTTT. It specifies CASNGAVAGELFF.

This clonotype was counted a few times. The gene calls are TRBV14 and TRBJ1-1, with 7 bases lining up with TRBD1. Germline V lookup: CDR1 SGHDN, CDR2 FVKESK. With 5 bases clipped from V and 6 bases from J, the junction kept 6 bases outside the gene matches. This CDR3 region has 13 residues. The CDR3 loop is CASSAQQGSEAFF. The DNA for the CDR3 is TGTGCCAGCAGCGCTCAACAGGGGTCTGAAGCTTTCTTT.